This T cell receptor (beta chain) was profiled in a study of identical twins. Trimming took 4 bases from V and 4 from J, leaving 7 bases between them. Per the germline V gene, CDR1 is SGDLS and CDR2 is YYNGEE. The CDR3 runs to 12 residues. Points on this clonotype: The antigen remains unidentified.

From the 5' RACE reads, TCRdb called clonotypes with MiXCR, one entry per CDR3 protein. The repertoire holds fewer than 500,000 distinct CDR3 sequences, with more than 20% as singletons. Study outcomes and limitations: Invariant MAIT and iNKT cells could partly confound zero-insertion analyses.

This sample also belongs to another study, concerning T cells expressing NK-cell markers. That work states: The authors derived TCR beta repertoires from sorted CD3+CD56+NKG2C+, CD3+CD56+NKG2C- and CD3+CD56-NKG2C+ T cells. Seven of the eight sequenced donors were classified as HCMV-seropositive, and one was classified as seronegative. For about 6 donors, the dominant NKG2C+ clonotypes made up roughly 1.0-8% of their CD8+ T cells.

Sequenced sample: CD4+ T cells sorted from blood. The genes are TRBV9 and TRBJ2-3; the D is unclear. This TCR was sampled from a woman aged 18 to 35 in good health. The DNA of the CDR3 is TGTGCCAGCAGCCCTATAGCAGATACGCAGTATTTT. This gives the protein CASSPIADTQYF.